Sequencing of this TCR beta chain was carried out in a study of beta chain features in type 1 diabetes. Study-level results: Moderate yet significant TCRB CDR3 shortening was seen in Type 1 diabetes patients in all four CD4+ subsets.

Every donor provided one heparinised blood draw, which averaged about 120 mL. Looked up from germline, CDR1 is LGHNA and CDR2 is YNFKEQ. CDR3 size: 15 residues. Trimming removed 1 base at V and 1 base at J, with 10 bases between. Regarding this clone: The antigen remains undetermined.

The sequenced template was cDNA made from the entire isolated RNA. Here immunoSEQ multiplex PCR was the method, and the copy in TCRdb shows in-frame clones only, minus some. The sample yields about 160,000 clones, 7.8% seen once. V and J are TRBV4-2 and TRBJ1-2, with a tentative D call TRBD1 (5 bases). The sequencing input was central memory CD4+ T cells from blood. This clonotype originated in a woman between 40 and 55 years old with type 1 diabetes. This CDR3 is CASSQVRQLNYGYTF. The DNA of the CDR3 is TGTGCCAGCAGCCAAGTTCGACAGCTTAACTATGGCTACACCTTC.